These 24 T cell receptor beta chains originate from one sample sequenced in a study of T cell repertoires in cytomegalovirus infection. TCRdb reprocessed the reads with MiXCR, giving one entry per CDR3 protein. The table lists roughly 920,000 distinct CDR3 sequences, approximately 32% of them singletons, with roughly 13% in the top ten. Which antigens these TCRs recognize remains unknown. The specimen comprised cultured CD8+ T cells from PBMCs, sampled from culture after CMV antigen stimulation. These receptors were obtained from a human donor in good health (CMV status not recorded). Some clones in this sample may be carry-over from other donors' samples.

This clonotype was detected many times. The J gene is TRBJ2-3, the V gene TRBV7-8, with 8 positions matching TRBD2. V shed 5 bases and J 6 bases; nucleotides not matched to a gene: 13. CDR1 is SGHVS, CDR2 FQNEAQ, per germline. CDR3 length: 16 amino acids. For the CDR3, the DNA is TGTGCCAGCAGCCAGTTAGAGCGGGGGCCCTCGGATACGCAGTATTTT. Encoded protein: CASSQLERGPSDTQYF.

At least ten counts were recorded for this clonotype. The V and J genes are TRBV4-1 and TRBJ2-2; D assignment may be TRBD1 or TRBD2 (6 bases each). The ends were cut back, 4 bases at V and 0 bases at J, with 12 bases in the middle. The CDR3 spans 16 residues. Looked up from germline, CDR1 is MGHRA and CDR2 is YSYEKL. In DNA form, the CDR3 reads TGCGCCAGCAGCCCACTGGGGGGCCCGAACACCGGGGAGCTGTTTTTT. It encodes CASSPLGGPNTGELFF.

V is TRBV14 and J is TRBJ1-2; D might be TRBD1 (5 bases). The CDR3 covers 15 residues. V dropped 4 bases and J dropped 5 bases, with 17 bases sitting between them. Germline V lookup: CDR1 SGHDN, CDR2 FVKESK. CDR3 sequence: CASSPLGDSVYGYTF. The DNA of the CDR3 is TGTGCCAGCAGCCCCCTAGGAGACAGTGTATATGGCTACACCTTC.

The genes are TRBV15 and TRBJ2-7; TRBD1 is a possible D gene (5 bases). The ends were cut back, 5 bases at V and 4 bases at J, with 12 bases in the middle. The CDR3 has 13 amino acids. Per germline, CDR1 LNHNV and CDR2 YYDKDF (reference sequence). The CDR3 here is CATSGPDSYEQYV. The CDR3 coding sequence is TGTGCCACCAGCGGACCCGACAGTTACGAGCAGTACGTC.

V is TRBV7-9 and J is TRBJ1-4, with 7 bases that match TRBD1. Unmatched junction bases numbered 14, after V lost 5 bases and J lost 8 bases. This CDR3 has 16 amino acids. The germline V gene has CDR1 SEHNR and CDR2 FQNEAQ (reference sequence). This chain's CDR3 is CASSTHTGQEREKLFF. The DNA for the CDR3 is TGTGCCAGCAGCACCCACACCGGACAGGAGAGGGAAAAACTGTTTTTT.

The chain is built from TRBV12-3 or TRBV12-4 and TRBJ2-3; D is unclear. There are 15 residues in the CDR3. The V end was cut by 2 bases, the J end by 0 bases, with 9 bases between. CDR3 DNA sequence: TGTGCCAGCAGTTTATGGCCCTTAAGCACAGATACGCAGTATTTT. The encoded protein is CASSLWPLSTDTQYF.

The chain recombines TRBV4-1 with TRBJ1-1; 9 bases fit TRBD1. The CDR3 has 17 amino acids. Germline assignment: CDR1 MGHRA and CDR2 YSYEKL. Unmatched junction bases numbered 14, after V lost 3 bases and J lost 6 bases. This chain's CDR3 is CASSHDGLDRGLSEAFF. The CDR3 DNA reads as TGCGCCAGCAGCCATGACGGATTGGACAGGGGACTTTCTGAAGCTTTCTTT.

This clonotype was observed many times. This chain uses TRBV7-2 with TRBJ2-3; TRBD1 might be the D (6 bases). The CDR3 has 15 residues. V lost 5 bases and J lost 5, with 17 bases in between. CDR1 and CDR2 from the germline V gene are SGHTA and FQGNSA. The CDR3, as DNA: TGTGCCAGCAGCCCCACTACAGGGATCGGAGATACGCAGTATTTT. This sequence encodes CASSPTTGIGDTQYF.

The chain uses TRBV27 and TRBJ1-3; possible D gene TRBD1, 6 bases. V lost 2 bases, J lost 2 bases, and 10 bases lay in between. Germline CDR1 is MNHEY and CDR2 is SMNVEV (reference sequence). CDR3 length equals 15 residues. The CDR3 DNA reads as TGTGCCAGCAGTTTAATAGCAGGGGCTGGAAACACCATATATTTT. It encodes CASSLIAGAGNTIYF.

This clonotype was observed a handful of times. The CDR3 loop reads CASSEFQGAGQPQHF. For the CDR3, the DNA is TGTGCCAGCAGTGAATTTCAGGGGGCCGGTCAGCCCCAGCATTTT. This chain joins TRBV6-1 and TRBJ1-5; 8 bases align to TRBD1. The junction had 6 bases not matched to a gene; V was cut back by 2 bases and J by 6 bases. The CDR3 contains 15 residues. Germline-derived CDR1 and CDR2 are MNHNS and SASEGT.

The chain is built from TRBV7-3 and TRBJ2-1; D is possibly TRBD1 or TRBD2 (5 bases each). The V gene's germline CDR1 is SGHTA and CDR2 FQGTGA. This CDR3 has 15 amino acids. Trimming stripped 5 bases from V and 3 bases from J, with 14 bases between. The CDR3 region is CASSPTWGIYNEQFF. In nucleotides, the CDR3 is TGTGCCAGCAGCCCCACATGGGGGATCTACAATGAGCAGTTCTTC.

Ten or more counts support this clonotype. The chain couples TRBV7-8 to TRBJ2-7; 9 bases map to TRBD1. The length of the CDR3 is 15 residues. Germline lookup yields CDR1 SGHVS and CDR2 FQNEAQ. Trimming at V came to 3 bases and at J to 5 bases, leaving 8 bases not matched to a gene. CDR3 protein: CASSFLGQGIDEQYV. The CDR3, as DNA: TGTGCCAGCAGCTTTTTGGGACAGGGTATCGACGAGCAGTACGTC.

This rearrangement joins TRBV7-3 to TRBJ2-3; D may be TRBD2 (6 bases). CDR1 is SGHTA and CDR2 is FQGTGA in the germline V gene. CDR3 length equals 17 residues. Trimming took off 0 bases at V and 0 bases at J, with 13 bases between the two ends. The CDR3 DNA sequence: TGTGCCAGCAGCTTAACGTCGGGGGTATGGAGCACAGATACGCAGTATTTT. Its translation: CASSLTSGVWSTDTQYF. Supplemented by reference TRBV7-3 and TRBJ2-3, the full variable domain reads GAGVSQTPSNKVTEKGKYVELRCDPISGHTALYWYRQSLGQGPEFLIYFQGTGAADDSGLPNDRFFAVRPEGSVSTLKIQRTERGDSAVYLCASSLTSGVWSTDTQYFGPGTRLTVL.

The chain carries TRBV6-5 and TRBJ2-3, with 7 bases aligning to TRBD1. The CDR3 is 14 amino acids. V was pared by 4 bases and J by 3 bases, with 4 bases of the junction left unmatched. Germline V gives CDR1 MNHEY, CDR2 SVGAGI. CDR3 residues: CASSFETGTDTQYF. The CDR3 DNA follows: TGTGCCAGCAGTTTCGAGACAGGGACAGATACGCAGTATTTT.

This clonotype was found many times. The rearrangement links TRBV25-1 to TRBJ1-4, with 9 bases that match TRBD1. J was trimmed by 8 bases and V by 2 bases; bases with no gene match: 6. This CDR3 contains 15 residues. Germline CDR1 and CDR2: MGHDK and SYGVNS. CDR3 loop: CASSEPRTGAEKLFF. The CDR3 DNA is TGTGCCAGCAGTGAACCGAGGACAGGGGCGGAAAAACTGTTTTTT.

This clonotype was counted only a few times. This sequence joins TRBV6-1 and TRBJ2-2; D gene unclear. Germline CDR1 and CDR2: MNHNS and SASEGT. Trimming removed 1 base from V and 6 bases from J, with 9 bases in between. The CDR3 has 14 amino acids. For the CDR3, the DNA is TGTGCCAGCAGTGAAGATAACATCCCCGGGGAGCTGTTTTTT. Translating gives CASSEDNIPGELFF.

At least ten counts were recorded for this clonotype. CDR3 in DNA: TGCGCCAGCAGCCTACGCGAAGGGGGCTACTACGAGCAGTACGTC. Its protein product is CASSLREGGYYEQYV. The V gene is TRBV4-1, the J gene TRBJ2-7; the match to TRBD1 covers 7 bases. Germline V gene sequence: CDR1 MGHRA, CDR2 YSYEKL. CDR3 length: 15 residues. V was pared by 4 bases and J by 3 bases, with 9 bases of the junction left unmatched.

The chain joins TRBV7-8 to TRBJ2-7; 11 positions agree with TRBD2. The germline CDR1 and CDR2 sequences are SGHVS and FQNEAQ. Trimming cost V 3 bases and J 4 bases; bases outside gene matches: 8. This CDR3 spans 16 amino acids. CDR3 sequence: CASSLTSSGGKYEQYF. CDR3 nucleotide sequence: TGTGCCAGCAGCTTGACCTCTAGCGGGGGGAAATACGAGCAGTACTTC. Complete variable domain (other parts from reference TRBV7-8 and TRBJ2-7): GAGVSQSPRYKVAKRGQDVALRCDPISGHVSLFWYQQALGQGPEFLTYFQNEAQLDKSGLPSDRFFAERPEGSVSTLKIQRTQQEDSAVYLCASSLTSSGGKYEQYFGPGTRLTVT.

This clonotype was picked up many times. V and J are TRBV12-5 and TRBJ2-1, with a weak D call TRBD1 (5 bases). The germline V and J ends were trimmed by 1 base and 10 bases, with 5 bases remaining between them. The CDR3 runs 11 residues. Germline V gene sequence: CDR1 LGHNT, CDR2 FRNRAP. CDR3 nucleotide sequence: TGTGCTAGTGGTTTGGGACAGGAGCAGTTCTTC. Its protein product is CASGLGQEQFF.

The sample holds many counts of this clonotype. V and J are TRBV7-6 and TRBJ1-1; D not resolved. From germline, CDR1 is SGHVS and CDR2 FNYEAQ. CDR3 length: 13 amino acids. With 8 bases removed from V and 1 base from J, the gap between germline ends came to 11 bases. CDR3 amino acids: CASQRSQNTEAFF. The CDR3 DNA follows: TGTGCCAGCCAGCGTTCCCAGAACACTGAAGCTTTCTTT.

The V gene is TRBV20-1, the J gene TRBJ2-6; the D is unclear. V was cut by 6 bases and J by 0 bases, with 9 bases left in between. The CDR3 is made up of 14 amino acids. Germline V gene sequence: CDR1 DFQATT, CDR2 SNEGSKA (reference sequence). This CDR3 reads CSAKTHSGANVLTF. CDR3 nucleotide sequence: TGCAGTGCAAAGACACACTCTGGGGCCAACGTCCTGACTTTC.

In regard to this clonotype: A much larger clone differs from this one at a single base, so this may be a read error. This sequence joins TRBV7-9 and TRBJ1-6, with D tentatively TRBD1 (6 bases). V lost 4 bases, J lost 8 bases, and 18 bases lay in between. Per germline, CDR1 SEHNR and CDR2 FQNEAQ (reference sequence). The CDR3 runs to 16 residues. In DNA form, the CDR3 reads TGTGCCAGCAGCTCATTGGCGCACCAGGGGTATTCACCCCTCCACTTT. This sequence encodes CASSSLAHQGYSPLHF.

There are many counts of this clonotype. CDR3 amino acids: CASSLNSLWNTEAFF. The CDR3 bases are TGTGCCAGCAGCTTAAATTCTCTCTGGAACACTGAAGCTTTCTTT. This chain joins TRBV7-9 and TRBJ1-1, with unresolved D. Germline V gene sequence: CDR1 SEHNR, CDR2 FQNEAQ (reference sequence). The V and J ends lost 2 bases and 1 base respectively, with 11 bases between them. This CDR3 contains 15 residues.

This chain uses TRBV5-1 with TRBJ1-4; D perhaps matches TRBD1 (6 bases). Germline CDR1 and CDR2: SGHRS and YFSETQ. V was clipped by 5 bases and J by 8 bases, with 13 bases between them. The CDR3 totals 13 residues. DNA for the CDR3: TGCGCCAGCAGACCACAGGGTGGGGAAAAACTGTTTTTT. Residues: CASRPQGGEKLFF.